The clone carrying this T cell receptor beta chain was seen a single time. Germline-derived CDR1 and CDR2 are SGHRS and YFSETQ. The CDR3 has 14 amino acids. V was trimmed by 1 base and J by 0 bases, leaving 2 bases between them. Under the authors' procedure: From reference gene primer amplification, estimates of nucleated cell counts were derived. Sequencing was performed with immunoSEQ multiplex PCR; in TCRdb, only in-frame clones are kept and a portion is missing. V and J calls and clone size come straight from that table; D and trimming were deduced from the DNA. The sample shows under 150,000 clones, over 75% of them seen only once. These data are taken from a study of blood T cell repertoires in COVID-19. At the level of the study: Samples representing acute and convalescent COVID-19 were sourced from the United States, Italy and Spain. Sources were T cells, B-cell-depleted T cells, or PBMCs; the material itself was cDNA or gDNA.

The chain combines TRBV5-1 with TRBJ2-6, with D hard to call. The TCR was taken from a man in his forties or fifties with acute or convalescent COVID-19. The sample comprised peripheral blood. CDR3 in amino acids: CASSLLSGANVLTF. The CDR3 bases are TGCGCCAGCAGCTTGCTCTCTGGGGCCAACGTCCTGACTTTC.